This entry lists 8 T cell receptor beta chains sequenced from one sample in a study of T cells in Graves' hyperthyroidism and ophthalmopathy. From RNA transcripts, TCR beta CDR3 regions were amplified. First-round RT-PCR with HTBI primers amplified the TCR CDR3 region. MiXCR, run by TCRdb on the multiplex PCR reads, gives a single entry per CDR3 protein. This sample yields 480,000 or so distinct CDR3 sequences, of which around 43% are seen a single time; 44% belongs to the top ten. The sequenced sample consisted of peripheral blood or thyroid tissue (not recorded which). Receptor source: an adult woman with Graves' disease, either hyperthyroidism or ophthalmopathy (not recorded which).

In its sample, this clonotype was seen many times. The V call is TRBV5-1, the J call TRBJ2-7; maybe TRBD1 (5 bases). The germline gives CDR1 SGHRS, CDR2 YFSETQ. The CDR3 contains 16 residues. Trimming stripped 4 bases from V and 0 bases from J, with 17 bases between. CDR3 sequence: CASSLLLGASSYEQYF. In DNA form, the CDR3 reads TGCGCCAGCAGCCTATTGCTAGGGGCCAGCTCCTACGAGCAGTACTTC.

This clonotype occurred many times. This chain uses TRBV5-6 with TRBJ2-7; D gene unclear. Trimming removed 0 bases from V and 2 bases from J, with 15 bases in between. This CDR3 spans 16 amino acids. CDR1 SGHDT and CDR2 YYEEEE come from the germline V gene. In DNA form, the CDR3 reads TGTGCCAGCAGCTTGGTGGTAAAACGGACGACCTACGAGCAGTACTTC. It specifies CASSLVVKRTTYEQYF.

The V gene is TRBV29-1, the J gene TRBJ1-5; D remains unclear. Germline-derived CDR1 and CDR2 are SQVTM and ANQGSEA. V shed 6 bases and J shed 2 bases, with 8 bases lying between them. This CDR3 region has 12 residues. CDR3 nucleotides: TGCAGCGTACTGGACGGCAATCAGCCCCAGCATTTT. Translation: CSVLDGNQPQHF.

Many counts were recorded for this clonotype. The rearrangement joins TRBV20-1 to TRBJ1-1; D is undetermined. This CDR3 is built from 13 residues. V was trimmed by 5 bases and J by 4 bases, leaving 14 bases between them. Germline V gene data show CDR1 as DFQATT and CDR2 as SNEGSKA (reference sequence). The DNA for the CDR3 is TGCAGTGCTGGACGGTTGGGGTTCACTGAAGCTTTCTTT. The encoded protein is CSAGRLGFTEAFF.

The rearrangement links TRBV6-5 to TRBJ1-5; D ambiguous. This CDR3 spans 13 amino acids. The germline V and J ends were trimmed by 2 bases and 6 bases, with 8 bases remaining between them. CDR1 and CDR2 from the germline V gene are MNHEY and SVGAGI. The CDR3 protein is CASSYGSGQPQHF. The CDR3 bases are TGTGCCAGCAGTTACGGTTCGGGTCAGCCCCAGCATTTT.

In its sample, this clonotype was seen many times. This chain uses TRBV11-2 with TRBJ1-1; possible D gene TRBD1, 6 bases. The V and J ends lost 0 bases and 4 bases respectively, with 18 bases between them. This CDR3 region has 17 residues. Per germline, CDR1 SGHAT and CDR2 FQNNGV. In DNA, the CDR3 is TGTGCCAGCAGCTTAGATGGGGCTGGGGGCGCCGGCACTGAAGCTTTCTTT. Translating it yields CASSLDGAGGAGTEAFF.

V is TRBV12-3 or TRBV12-4 and J is TRBJ1-6; 8 nucleotides align to TRBD1. This CDR3 has 12 amino acids. V lost 4 bases to trimming and J lost 12 bases; unmatched junction nucleotides: 2. CDR3: CASSSQGVPLHF. CDR3 in DNA: TGTGCCAGCAGTTCACAGGGGGTACCCCTCCACTTT.

This clonotype has a count of ten or more. The CDR3 DNA follows: TGCAGTGCTATAGGGACTAGCGGCCCTCTGAGGGAGACCCAGTACTTC. Its protein product is CSAIGTSGPLRETQYF. The V call is TRBV20-1, the J call TRBJ2-5, with 11 bases fitting TRBD2. Germline values: CDR1 DFQATT, CDR2 SNEGSKA (reference sequence). V lost 4 bases to trimming and J lost 5 bases; unmatched junction nucleotides: 12. This CDR3 comprises 16 residues.